These 30 T cell receptor beta chains came from one sample sequenced in a study of blood T cell repertoires in COVID-19. Using immunoSEQ multiplex PCR, the repertoire was profiled, and TCRdb retains in-frame clones only, with some absent. The sample comprises about 440,000 clones, about 85% of which are singletons, and just under 2% rests with the top ten. What was sequenced was PBMCs or T cells enriched from blood (not recorded which). The receptors here all came from a woman aged 18-29 years with acute COVID-19.

This chain uses TRBV25-1 with TRBJ2-7, with D possibly matching TRBD2 (6 bases). Trimming stripped 3 bases from V and 3 bases from J, with 12 bases between. The CDR3 is made up of 14 amino acids. CDR1 is MGHDK, CDR2 SYGVNS, per germline. CDR3 DNA sequence: TGTGCCAGCAGTGATGGGATGGGGGGCTACGAGCAGTACTTC. It specifies CASSDGMGGYEQYF.

The rearrangement links TRBV11-3 to TRBJ2-7, with 8 bases that match TRBD1. Germline CDR1 reads SGHNT; CDR2 reads YENEEA. The CDR3 runs 15 residues. Unmatched junction bases numbered 7, after V lost 1 base and J lost 5 bases. Written as DNA, the CDR3 is TGTGCCAGCAGCTTAGCCTCAGGGGGCCAAAACGAGCAGTACTTC. Translating gives CASSLASGGQNEQYF.

This CDR3 is CASSRITSGTANSGANVLTF. The CDR3 DNA is TGTGCCAGCAGCCGCATTACCTCCGGGACAGCAAACTCTGGGGCCAACGTCCTGACTTTC. The chain uses TRBV3-1 (or the pseudogene TRBV3-2) and TRBJ2-6, with 7 bases lining up with TRBD1. The trim removed 4 bases at V and 0 bases at J, leaving 15 bases unmatched. Looked up from germline, CDR1 is LGHDT and CDR2 is YNNKEL (reference sequence). The CDR3 loop spans 20 amino acids.

This clone occurred a few times. The V call is TRBV3-1 (or the pseudogene TRBV3-2), the J call TRBJ2-5; TRBD2 matches at 8 bases. Germline-derived CDR1 and CDR2 are LGHDT and YNNKEL (reference sequence). Trimming at V came to 0 bases and at J to 3 bases, leaving 3 bases not matched to a gene. CDR3 length equals 15 residues. CDR3 sequence (DNA): TGTGCCAGCAGCCAAGAGTCACTAGCGGAAGAGACCCAGTACTTC. Translating gives CASSQESLAEETQYF.

This clone has only a few counts. This rearrangement joins TRBV5-1 to TRBJ2-3, with 10 bases identical to TRBD2. Germline-derived CDR1 and CDR2 are SGHRS and YFSETQ. The CDR3 has 16 residues. Trimming cost V 0 bases and J 6 bases; bases outside gene matches: 7. Here the CDR3 DNA reads TGCGCCAGCAGCTTGGAAGGGCTAGCGGGAGTGGATACGCAGTATTTT. Translation: CASSLEGLAGVDTQYF.

There are a few counts of this clone. The rearrangement uses TRBV10-2 and TRBJ1-2, with 10 positions matching TRBD1. The germline V gene has CDR1 WSHSY and CDR2 SAAADI. Trimming removed 0 bases from V and 5 bases from J; junction bases left unmatched: 12. This CDR3 comprises 18 residues. The CDR3 reads CASSESLSGTGVGYGYTF. The CDR3 DNA follows: TGCGCCAGCAGTGAGTCCCTGTCCGGGACAGGGGTCGGATATGGCTACACCTTC.

This clone was recorded only once. The gene calls are TRBV27 and TRBJ2-2, with D possibly TRBD1 on 6 matching bases. The CDR3 length is 13 residues. V was shortened by 6 bases and J by 1 base, with 6 bases between the two germline ends. Germline V gene data show CDR1 as MNHEY and CDR2 as SMNVEV (reference sequence). This chain's CDR3 is CASRGQNTGELFF. The DNA of the CDR3 is TGTGCCAGCAGGGGACAGAACACCGGGGAGCTGTTTTTT.

J is TRBJ2-3 and V is TRBV7-2; 15 bases fit TRBD2. J lost 6 bases, V lost 1 base, and 5 bases had no gene match. The length of the CDR3 is 17 residues. Germline V gene data show CDR1 as SGHTA and CDR2 as FQGNSA. The CDR3 region is CASSLVGTSGRPDTQYF. CDR3 DNA: TGTGCCAGCAGCTTAGTAGGGACTAGCGGGAGGCCTGATACGCAGTATTTT.

This clone appeared once. This chain uses TRBV10-3 with TRBJ1-3; 10 nucleotides line up with TRBD1. CDR1 ENHRY and CDR2 SYGVKD come from the germline V gene. The CDR3 spans 15 residues. With V trimmed by 6 bases and J by 0 bases, 2 bases remained unmatched. In DNA, the CDR3 is TGTGCCATCAGCAGGACAGGGGGCTCTGGAAACACCATATATTTT. This sequence encodes CAISRTGGSGNTIYF.

J is TRBJ1-2 and V is TRBV5-1; 10 bases fit TRBD1. Germline V gives CDR1 SGHRS, CDR2 YFSETQ. The CDR3 length is 13 residues. The V and J ends lost 4 bases and 7 bases, in that order; junction bases with no gene match: 4. CDR3 DNA sequence: TGCGCCAGCAGCGTAGGGACAGGGGCTGGCTACACCTTC. As protein: CASSVGTGAGYTF.

As DNA, the CDR3 is TGTGCCAGCAGCTTCGCTTTTACGTTCGGGGAAGCTTTCTTT. Its translation: CASSFAFTFGEAFF. The chain is built from TRBV7-2 and TRBJ1-1; D gene unclear. This CDR3 comprises 14 residues. Germline V gene sequence: CDR1 SGHTA, CDR2 FQGNSA. V lost 3 bases to trimming and J lost 8 bases, with 16 bases between them.

CDR3 sequence: CASSQDRGVRTAYSGANVLTF. For the CDR3, the DNA is TGTGCCAGCAGCCAAGATCGGGGAGTACGGACAGCCTATTCTGGGGCCAACGTCCTGACTTTC. The chain employs TRBV3-1 (or the pseudogene TRBV3-2) and TRBJ2-6; possible D gene TRBD1, 6 bases. Germline assignment: CDR1 LGHDT and CDR2 YNNKEL (reference sequence). Trimming took 0 bases from V and 1 from J, leaving 22 bases between them. The CDR3 consists of 21 residues.

In regard to this clone: One end of the junction fails to match germline, which may point to a read error. The V call is TRBV6-1, the J call TRBJ2-2; no firm D call. This CDR3 spans 13 amino acids. Looked up from germline, CDR1 is MNHNS and CDR2 is SASEGT. CDR3 amino acids: CASSKALTGELFF. The CDR3 DNA sequence: TGTGCCAGCAGTAAAGCACTCACCGGGGAGCTGTTTTTT.

This clone was picked up one time. The rearrangement links TRBV3-1 (or the pseudogene TRBV3-2) to TRBJ1-6, with D hard to call. V was pared by 1 base and J by 0 bases, with 16 bases between. CDR3 length: 19 residues. Germline lookup yields CDR1 LGHDT and CDR2 YNNKEL (reference sequence). The CDR3 sequence: CASSQVSAGESSYNSPLHF. The CDR3 DNA is TGTGCCAGCAGCCAAGTTTCCGCCGGGGAGAGCTCCTATAATTCACCCCTCCACTTT.

This clone has just a few counts. V gene TRBV28 combines with J gene TRBJ1-3; maybe TRBD1 (5 bases). Trimming took off 11 bases at V and 3 bases at J, with 17 bases between the two ends. The CDR3 sequence is 14 residues long. CDR1 and CDR2 from the germline V gene are MDHEN and SYDVKM. CDR3 protein: CASTEHGGGNTIYF. For the CDR3, the DNA is TGTGCCTCAACAGAACACGGGGGTGGAAACACCATATATTTT.

The V gene is TRBV28, the J gene TRBJ2-6; 7 nucleotides match TRBD1. The V and J ends lost 8 bases and 2 bases, in that order; junction bases with no gene match: 15. The length of the CDR3 is 18 residues. Germline V gene data show CDR1 as MDHEN and CDR2 as SYDVKM. CDR3 nucleotide sequence: TGTGCCAGCTACGGACAGGCAAAACCCTACACTGGGGCCAACGTCCTGACTTTC. Its translation is CASYGQAKPYTGANVLTF.

The chain recombines TRBV9 with TRBJ1-5; a weak D match, TRBD1 (6 bases). The CDR3 runs to 14 residues. V lost 3 bases, J lost 4 bases, and 11 bases lay in between. Looked up from germline, CDR1 is SGDLS and CDR2 is YYNGEE. CDR3 region: CASSEGGVNQPQHF. In nucleotides, the CDR3 is TGTGCCAGCAGCGAGGGGGGGGTTAATCAGCCCCAGCATTTT. The entire variable domain, with the rest obtained from reference TRBV9 and TRBJ1-5, is as follows: DSGVTQTPKHLITATGQRVTLRCSPRSGDLSVYWYQQSLDQGLQFLIQYYNGEERAKGNILERFSAQQFPDLHSELNLSSLELGDSALYFCASSEGGVNQPQHFGDGTRLSIL.

This clone was detected only once. The rearrangement links TRBV19 to TRBJ1-5; 9 bases align to TRBD1. Losses at the gene ends were 5 bases for V and 6 bases for J; bases not matched to a gene: 8. The CDR3 runs to 15 residues. Germline V gene sequence: CDR1 LNHDA, CDR2 SQIVND (reference sequence). CDR3 protein: CASSGTGWVSQPQHF. The CDR3 bases are TGTGCCAGTAGTGGGACAGGGTGGGTCAGTCAGCCCCAGCATTTT.

A word on this clone: In the same sample, other DNA sequences code for this CDR3. The genes are TRBV9 and TRBJ1-2; perhaps TRBD1 as D (5 bases). The germline V gene encodes CDR1 SGDLS and CDR2 YYNGEE. The V end lost 0 bases, the J end lost 8 bases, and 8 bases lay between the germline ends. This CDR3 has 12 amino acids. The CDR3 is CASSVVRGGYTF. The CDR3 DNA reads as TGTGCCAGCAGCGTAGTAAGGGGCGGCTACACCTTC.

This chain connects TRBV6-2 or TRBV6-3 to TRBJ2-1; 9 bases are shared with TRBD2. The germline gives CDR1 MNHEY, CDR2 SVGEGT. V lost 6 bases and J lost 8; bases outside the gene matches: 11. The CDR3 length is 15 residues. The chain's CDR3 is CASSLISGRGHEQFF. As DNA, the CDR3 is TGTGCCAGCAGCTTAATTAGCGGGAGAGGTCATGAGCAGTTCTTC.

The gene calls are TRBV18 and TRBJ1-4; no firm D call. The germline V gene has CDR1 KGHSH and CDR2 LQKENI. There are 14 residues in the CDR3. Trimming stripped 2 bases from V and 5 bases from J, with 9 bases between. The CDR3 DNA sequence: TGTGCCAGCTCACCATCCCGGGGAAATGAAAAACTGTTTTTT. Translation gives CASSPSRGNEKLFF.

This clone was seen only once. V usage is TRBV21-1 and J usage is TRBJ1-1; the table's D call, TRBD1, was not checked against the DNA. TRBV21-1 is annotated as a pseudogene. The CDR3 length is 15 residues. Here the CDR3 reads CASSKTQGANTEAFF. For the CDR3, the DNA is TGTGCCAGCAGCAAGACACAGGGGGCGAACACTGAAGCTTTCTTT.

This clone came up once. The sample has other DNA sequences that encode this CDR3 too. The J gene is TRBJ2-3, the V gene TRBV29-1; tentative D call: TRBD1 (6 bases). V lost 7 bases and J 1 base, leaving 9 bases between the germline ends. Per germline, CDR1 SQVTM and CDR2 ANQGSEA. The CDR3 contains 12 residues. CDR3 residues: CSARQGTDTQYF. The CDR3 DNA reads as TGCAGCGCCCGACAGGGCACAGATACGCAGTATTTT.

The V gene is TRBV7-2, the J gene TRBJ2-7; 8 positions agree with TRBD2. This CDR3 has 14 amino acids. V lost 5 bases, J lost 5 bases, and 8 bases stayed unmatched. The germline gives CDR1 SGHTA, CDR2 FQGNSA. CDR3 sequence: CASSPPGLANEQYF. CDR3 nucleotides: TGTGCCAGCAGCCCACCAGGACTAGCTAACGAGCAGTACTTC.

The rearrangement links TRBV28 to TRBJ1-4; possible D gene TRBD1, 5 bases. The CDR3 sequence is 13 residues long. V was clipped by 3 bases and J by 6 bases, with 8 bases between them. Germline V CDR1 and CDR2: MDHEN, SYDVKM. CDR3 nucleotides: TGTGCCAGCAGTTTGGGGGGGGATGAAAAACTGTTTTTT. This translates into CASSLGGDEKLFF.

V is TRBV2 and J is TRBJ2-2, with 11 bases matching TRBD2. The CDR3 has 16 amino acids. J gave up 4 bases and V 3 bases, and 4 bases lay outside the gene matches. Germline V gene data show CDR1 as SNHLY and CDR2 as FYNNEI. CDR3 protein: CASSEHLAGGTGELFF. The CDR3 DNA reads as TGTGCCAGCAGTGAGCATCTAGCGGGGGGCACCGGGGAGCTGTTTTTT.

The rearrangement uses TRBV12-3 or TRBV12-4 and TRBJ1-3; D perhaps matches TRBD1 (6 bases). CDR3 length: 13 residues. Deletions cut 3 bases from V and 6 bases from J, with 9 bases between. CDR3 sequence reads: CASSFGQTNTIYF. The CDR3 DNA sequence: TGTGCCAGCAGTTTTGGACAGACAAACACCATATATTTT.

CDR3 loop: CASSLSPRAATNEKLFF. Here the CDR3 DNA reads TGTGCCAGCAGCTTATCCCCCAGGGCCGCAACTAATGAAAAACTGTTTTTT. This rearrangement joins TRBV7-6 to TRBJ1-4; weak D call: TRBD1 (5 bases). The CDR3 is made up of 17 amino acids. V lost 2 bases, J lost 0 bases, and 13 bases lay in between. Germline V lookup: CDR1 SGHVS, CDR2 FNYEAQ.

The rearrangement joins TRBV7-9 to TRBJ1-2, with a possible D match to TRBD1 (5 bases). V dropped 1 base and J dropped 1 base, with 7 bases sitting between them. This CDR3 contains 14 residues. Germline CDR1 SEHNR, CDR2 FQNEAQ (reference sequence). The CDR3 DNA follows: TGTGCCAGCAGCTTAGTGGGACTTAACTATGGCTACACCTTC. This sequence encodes CASSLVGLNYGYTF. Based on the CDR3 plus reference TRBV7-9 and TRBJ1-2, the full variable domain is DTGVSQNPRHKITKRGQNVTFRCDPISEHNRLYWYRQTLGQGPEFLTYFQNEAQLEKSRLLSDRFSAERPKGSFSTLEIQRTEQGDSAMYLCASSLVGLNYGYTFGSGTRLTVV.

The genes are TRBV5-4 and TRBJ2-7; the D gene is possibly TRBD2 (6 bases). Trimming left V 0 bases short and J 3 bases short, with 13 bases between. The CDR3 sequence is 15 residues long. CDR1 is SGHNT, CDR2 YYREEE, per germline (reference sequence). CDR3 in amino acids: CASSLELQDYYEQYF. The DNA for the CDR3 is TGTGCCAGCAGCTTGGAGTTACAGGACTACTACGAGCAGTACTTC.